These 27 T cell receptor beta chains share one sample of origin, sequenced in a study of cytotoxic CD8 clonotypes in ibrutinib-treated CLL. Assay: immunoSEQ multiplex PCR; the TCRdb copy retains only in-frame clones and omits some. The table has tens of thousands of clones, roughly 50% seen once. The sample here was PBMCs, taken at disease progression, from a patient treated with ibrutinib. These receptors came from a human donor with chronic lymphocytic leukemia.

The rearrangement joins TRBV19 to TRBJ2-4; 10 bases match TRBD1. Germline values: CDR1 LNHDA, CDR2 SQIVND (reference sequence). CDR3 length: 13 amino acids. V gave up 6 bases and J gave up 5 bases; unmatched junction bases: 1. The CDR3 DNA reads as TGTGCCAGTAGAGGGACAGGGGAAAACATTCAGTACTTC. Translation gives CASRGTGENIQYF.

V and J are TRBV11-2 and TRBJ1-1, with TRBD1 identical over 9 bases. CDR3 length: 13 residues. Germline CDR1 SGHAT, CDR2 FQNNGV. V shed 5 bases and J 5 bases; nucleotides not matched to a gene: 3. The CDR3 DNA sequence: TGTGCCAGCAGCGACAGGGGGGAGACTGAAGCTTTCTTT. Protein: CASSDRGETEAFF.

This clone was recorded a few times. This rearrangement joins TRBV4-2 to TRBJ1-2; 8 bases are a match to TRBD1. CDR1 is LGHNA, CDR2 YNFKEQ, per germline. The V gene end was trimmed by 3 bases and the J gene end by 4 bases; junction bases not matched to a gene: 7. The CDR3 runs 15 residues. CDR3 nucleotide sequence: TGTGCCAGCAGCCATCCGGACAGGGAGGTCTATGGCTACACCTTC. As protein: CASSHPDREVYGYTF.

This clone came up a few times. The V and J genes are TRBV29-1 and TRBJ2-7; tentatively, D is TRBD2 (5 bases). Trimming took 5 bases from V and 7 from J, leaving 15 bases between them. The CDR3 consists of 12 residues. Germline CDR1 and CDR2: SQVTM and ANQGSEA. Here the CDR3 DNA reads TGCAGCGTTTCCCATCCGACGGGGGAGCAGTACTTC. It is translated as CSVSHPTGEQYF.

This chain links TRBV27 with TRBJ2-7, with 10 nucleotides matching TRBD1. The CDR3 has 16 amino acids. V trimming: 1 base; J trimming: 1 base; junction bases outside the gene matches: 4. Germline CDR1 MNHEY, CDR2 SMNVEV (reference sequence). The CDR3 here is CASSLWGTGDSYEQYF. In nucleotides, the CDR3 is TGTGCCAGCAGTTTATGGGGGACAGGGGATTCCTACGAGCAGTACTTC.

The genes are TRBV7-8 and TRBJ1-1; the D is unclear. The germline V and J ends were trimmed by 2 bases and 4 bases, with 8 bases remaining between them. This CDR3 has 13 amino acids. Germline CDR1 SGHVS, CDR2 FQNEAQ. CDR3 nucleotide sequence: TGTGCCAGCAGCTTACCGGTGGCCACTGAAGCTTTCTTT. Translation gives CASSLPVATEAFF.

The chain links TRBV18 to TRBJ2-1; D remains ambiguous. Germline CDR1 is KGHSH and CDR2 is LQKENI. There are 13 residues in the CDR3. V lost 6 bases and J lost 4, with 10 bases in between. Here the CDR3 DNA reads TGTGCCAGCTCTGATATTGAGTACAATGAGCAGTTCTTC. This encodes CASSDIEYNEQFF.

The chain carries TRBV30 and TRBJ1-2; D gene ambiguous. The length of the CDR3 is 12 residues. The V end was cut by 1 base, the J end by 8 bases, with 11 bases between. Germline V gene sequence: CDR1 GTSNPN, CDR2 SVGIG (reference sequence). CDR3 sequence reads: CAWSAVYSGYTF. For the CDR3, the DNA is TGTGCCTGGAGTGCGGTGTATTCGGGCTACACCTTC.

The CDR3 DNA reads as TGCGCCAGCAGCTCAGGACGTACCTCCTACGAGCAGTACTTC. The encoded protein is CASSSGRTSYEQYF. This chain links TRBV5-1 with TRBJ2-7; D is unresolved. The V end lost 3 bases, the J end lost 0 bases, and 10 bases lay between the germline ends. There are 14 residues in the CDR3. CDR1 SGHRS and CDR2 YFSETQ come from the germline V gene.

This clone was detected only a few times. The CDR3 DNA sequence: TGTGCCAGCAGCCAAGCGGGCGCGAACACTGAAGCTTTCTTT. Amino acid sequence: CASSQAGANTEAFF. The chain joins TRBV4-2 to TRBJ1-1; D remains unclear. Germline V lookup: CDR1 LGHNA, CDR2 YNFKEQ. V lost 1 base, J lost 1 base, and 7 bases lay in between. The CDR3 is 14 residues long.

The V and J genes are TRBV20-1 and TRBJ1-4; a possible D gene is TRBD1 (5 bases). Germline V gene lookup returns CDR1 DFQATT and CDR2 SNEGSKA (reference sequence). The CDR3 totals 11 residues. The germline V and J ends were trimmed by 3 bases and 8 bases, with 7 bases remaining between them. The chain's CDR3 is CSASWGEKLFF. The CDR3 nucleotides are TGCAGTGCTAGTTGGGGGGAAAAACTGTTTTTT.

This clone was recorded only once. This rearrangement joins TRBV1 to TRBJ1-2; TRBD1, as called in the table, went unchecked against the DNA. TRBV1 is described as a pseudogene. The CDR3 runs 17 residues. Written as DNA, the CDR3 is TGCACCAGCAGCCAAGGATTCTCGGACAGCGCTAACTATGGCTACACCTTC. Translated, it gives CTSSQGFSDSANYGYTF.

V and J are TRBV13 and TRBJ1-2, with a weak D call TRBD1 (6 bases). The germline CDR1 and CDR2 sequences are PRHDT and FYEKMQ (reference sequence). The CDR3 runs 15 residues. Trimming took 5 bases from V and 8 from J, leaving 21 bases between them. The CDR3 sequence is CASSPGLGAALGYTF. Here the CDR3 DNA reads TGTGCCAGCAGCCCCGGTTTGGGGGCTGCCTTGGGCTACACCTTC.

This clone has just a few counts. The J gene is TRBJ1-2, the V gene TRBV5-1; D is uncertain. Between the trimmed V and J ends, which lost 0 bases and 0 bases, there was a span of 9 bases. CDR3 length: 15 residues. Germline CDR1 SGHRS, CDR2 YFSETQ. DNA for the CDR3: TGCGCCAGCAGCTTGGCGTACGGATCTAACTATGGCTACACCTTC. This gives the protein CASSLAYGSNYGYTF.

The chain uses TRBV9 and TRBJ1-2, with D unresolved. The V gene lost 3 bases and the J gene lost 3 bases, with 6 bases spanning the gap. CDR3 length: 12 amino acids. Germline V gene sequence: CDR1 SGDLS, CDR2 YYNGEE. Written as DNA, the CDR3 is TGTGCCAGCAGCGCCCGGGACTATGGCTACACCTTC. It yields the protein CASSARDYGYTF.

The chain recombines TRBV27 with TRBJ2-3, with a weak D call TRBD2 (6 bases). Germline values: CDR1 MNHEY, CDR2 SMNVEV (reference sequence). Deletions cut 1 base from V and 5 bases from J, with 7 bases between. CDR3 length: 13 residues. The CDR3 loop reads CASSLWGEDTQYF. The CDR3 bases are TGTGCCAGCAGTTTATGGGGGGAAGATACGCAGTATTTT.

The J gene is TRBJ2-7, the V gene TRBV15; the D is unclear. This CDR3 has 16 residues. The germline CDR1 and CDR2 sequences are LNHNV and YYDKDF (reference sequence). Trimming shortened V by 0 bases and J by 0 bases, and 12 bases separated the two germline ends. The CDR3 loop is CATSRDRQASSYEQYF. CDR3 sequence (DNA): TGTGCCACCAGCAGAGATCGGCAGGCGAGCTCCTACGAGCAGTACTTC.

The chain couples TRBV7-3 to TRBJ2-7; 11 bases agree with TRBD1. V dropped 5 bases and J dropped 3; count of bases not matched to a gene: 9. The V gene's germline CDR1 is SGHTA and CDR2 FQGTGA. CDR3 size: 16 residues. Here the CDR3 reads CASSVGGTGGLYEQYF. The CDR3 DNA follows: TGTGCCAGCAGCGTAGGAGGGACAGGGGGACTCTACGAGCAGTACTTC.

The rearrangement uses TRBV7-2 and TRBJ1-2; D uncertain. The V and J ends lost 1 base and 4 bases respectively, with 7 bases between them. CDR1 is SGHTA and CDR2 is FQGNSA in the germline V gene. The CDR3 is 13 residues long. The CDR3 coding sequence is TGTGCCAGCAGCTTAGGGCAGCTCTATGGCTACACCTTC. This gives the protein CASSLGQLYGYTF. Looking up the rest from reference TRBV7-2 and TRBJ1-2 gives the full variable domain: GAGVSQSPSNKVTEKGKDVELRCDPISGHTALYWYRQSLGQGLEFLIYFQGNSAPDKSGLPSDRFSAERTGGSVSTLTIQRTQQEDSAVYLCASSLGQLYGYTFGSGTRLTVV.

The J gene is TRBJ2-7, the V gene TRBV5-1, with D uncertain. CDR1 and CDR2 from the germline V gene are SGHRS and YFSETQ. Trimming took off 0 bases at V and 6 bases at J, with 4 bases between the two ends. CDR3 length equals 11 residues. CDR3: CASSLGPEQYF. The CDR3 DNA sequence: TGCGCCAGCAGCTTGGGGCCCGAGCAGTACTTC.

V usage is TRBV18 and J usage is TRBJ2-3, with a tentative D call TRBD1 (6 bases). Germline V gene sequence: CDR1 KGHSH, CDR2 LQKENI. Trimming left V 0 bases short and J 3 bases short, with 13 bases between. This CDR3 region has 16 residues. CDR3 nucleotide sequence: TGTGCCAGCTCACCACCGGGGGCCCCTAGGACAGATACGCAGTATTTT. The encoded protein is CASSPPGAPRTDTQYF.

This clone was observed a handful of times. The J gene is TRBJ1-3, the V gene TRBV15; TRBD1 might be the D (6 bases). Trimming took off 5 bases at V and 11 bases at J, with 16 bases between the two ends. Germline V CDR1 and CDR2: LNHNV, YYDKDF (reference sequence). The CDR3 totals 13 residues. CDR3 in amino acids: CATSGRQESAIYF. The DNA of the CDR3 is TGTGCCACCAGCGGAAGACAGGAATCCGCCATATATTTT. Drawing the rest from reference TRBV15 and TRBJ1-3, the complete variable domain is DAMVIQNPRYQVTQFGKPVTLSCSQTLNHNVMYWYQQKSSQAPKLLFHYYDKDFNNEADTPDNFQSRRPNTSFCFLDIRSPGLGDTAMYLCATSGRQESAIYFGEGSWLTVV.

The chain recombines TRBV5-1 with TRBJ2-7; 8 bases match TRBD2. V shed 0 bases and J 0 bases; nucleotides not matched to a gene: 8. Germline loops: CDR1 SGHRS, CDR2 YFSETQ. The CDR3 spans 17 residues. The CDR3 bases are TGCGCCAGCAGCTTGGACATTAGCGGGACCCTCTCCTACGAGCAGTACTTC. Amino acid sequence: CASSLDISGTLSYEQYF.

V gene TRBV4-3 combines with J gene TRBJ2-7; D is undetermined. The CDR3 totals 14 residues. Germline V gene data show CDR1 as LGHNA and CDR2 as YSLEER. The germline V and J ends were trimmed by 0 bases and 3 bases, with 9 bases remaining between them. The CDR3 DNA follows: TGCGCCAGCAGCCAAGATACAGCCTACTACGAGCAGTACTTC. Amino acid sequence: CASSQDTAYYEQYF.

The chain has TRBV6-5 and TRBJ2-1, with 9 nucleotides matching TRBD2. The CDR3 has 16 residues. In germline, CDR1 is MNHEY, CDR2 SVGAGI. Germline trimming cut 2 bases from V and 7 bases from J; bases unmatched to any gene: 9. Written as DNA, the CDR3 is TGTGCCAGCAGTTACCGGCGGGGGGGCTTAAGTAATGAGCAGTTCTTC. Its protein is CASSYRRGGLSNEQFF.

This clone was observed once. The J gene is TRBJ2-4, the V gene TRBV6-5, with D possibly TRBD2 on 5 matching bases. Trimming left V 8 bases short and J 1 base short, with 12 bases between. Germline V lookup: CDR1 MNHEY, CDR2 SVGAGI. The CDR3 runs 14 residues. The CDR3 region has the DNA TGTGCCAGCCCCTTGCCGGGGGCCAAAAACATTCAGTACTTC. It is translated as CASPLPGAKNIQYF.

V usage is TRBV30 and J usage is TRBJ1-3; D is perhaps TRBD1 (6 bases). This CDR3 has 15 residues. V lost 3 bases to trimming and J lost 2 bases, with 14 bases between them. CDR1 and CDR2 from the germline V gene are GTSNPN and SVGIG (reference sequence). For the CDR3, the DNA is TGTGCCTGGAGCCCAAGGGGGGCCCCTGGAAACACCATATATTTT. Translated: CAWSPRGAPGNTIYF.